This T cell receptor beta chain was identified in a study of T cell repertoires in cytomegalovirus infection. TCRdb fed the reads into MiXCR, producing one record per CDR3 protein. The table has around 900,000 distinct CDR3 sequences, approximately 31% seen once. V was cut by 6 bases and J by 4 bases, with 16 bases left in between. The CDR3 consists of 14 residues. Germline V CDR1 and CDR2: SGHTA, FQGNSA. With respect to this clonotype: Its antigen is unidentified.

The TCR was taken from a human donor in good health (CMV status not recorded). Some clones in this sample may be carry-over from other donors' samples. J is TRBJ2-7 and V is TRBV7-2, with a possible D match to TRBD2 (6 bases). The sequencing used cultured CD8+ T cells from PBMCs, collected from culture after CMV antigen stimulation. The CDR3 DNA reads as TGTGCCAGCAGTATTTTAGGGACTTATTACGAGCAGTACTTC. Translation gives CASSILGTYYEQYF.